This TCR beta chain was recorded in a study of T-cell reconstitution after alpha-beta-depleted transplantation in children. Findings and caveats of the study: Several hundred rapidly expanded clones from non-depleted graft cells reportedly supplied alpha-beta T cells about two months post-transplant.

The CDR3 loop spans 16 amino acids. Trimming cost V 7 bases and J 0 bases, with 16 bases left between them. Germline loops: CDR1 MNHNS, CDR2 SASEGT. Remarks on this clonotype: Its specificity is unknown.

Unique molecular identifiers tagged the TCRbeta library. Each CDR3 protein gets one entry after TCRdb re-called the PCR reads with MiXCR. The sample lists fewer than 750,000 distinct CDR3 sequences, 25% to 30% occurring once. The chain couples TRBV6-1 to TRBJ1-5; a weak D match, TRBD1 (6 bases). The material sequenced was PBMCs, taken before TCRalphabeta/CD19-depleted stem cell transplant. This TCR was recovered from a boy less than two years old with Wiskott-Aldrich syndrome, due to receive a stem cell transplant. CDR3 sequence reads: CASTRGGRYSNQPQHF. CDR3 DNA sequence: TGTGCCAGCACCAGGGGCGGACGATATAGCAATCAGCCCCAGCATTTT.